Each of the 14 T cell receptor beta chains below was sequenced from the same sample in a study of blood T cell repertoires in COVID-19. The table came from immunoSEQ multiplex PCR; TCRdb's copy has only in-frame clones and leaves some out. Here the sample spans 140,000 to 150,000 clones, roughly 87% being singletons. Sequencing was done on a sample of peripheral blood. The origin of the receptors is a woman aged 50 to 65 with acute or convalescent COVID-19.

This sequence joins TRBV5-4 and TRBJ2-2; 9 bases are shared with TRBD1. Germline CDR1 and CDR2: SGHNT and YYREEE (reference sequence). V shed 3 bases and J 6 bases; nucleotides not matched to a gene: 15. The CDR3 consists of 18 residues. CDR3 sequence reads: CASSSGTGLGPHSGELFF. In DNA, the CDR3 is TGTGCCAGCAGCTCGGGGACAGGGTTGGGTCCTCATTCCGGGGAGCTGTTTTTT.

The chain combines TRBV15 with TRBJ2-7; possible D gene TRBD1, 5 bases. The CDR3 runs 14 residues. V lost 4 bases and J 6 bases, leaving 16 bases between the germline ends. CDR1 is LNHNV and CDR2 is YYDKDF in the germline V gene (reference sequence). CDR3 sequence (DNA): TGTGCCACCAGCATAAACAGGAATCGAGGCGAGCAGTACTTC. It yields the protein CATSINRNRGEQYF.

This chain links TRBV27 with TRBJ1-1; TRBD1 aligns across 9 bases. Germline values: CDR1 MNHEY, CDR2 SMNVEV (reference sequence). V lost 5 bases and J lost 4; bases outside the gene matches: 8. There are 15 residues in the CDR3. CDR3 region: CASSPSGQGFTEAFF. The CDR3 DNA reads TGTGCCAGCAGTCCGTCAGGACAGGGGTTCACTGAAGCTTTCTTT.

Written as DNA, the CDR3 is TGTGCCAGTAGGGGAGCAACAGGGCTCGAGCAGTACTTC. Protein product: CASRGATGLEQYF. The chain joins TRBV19 to TRBJ2-7, with D maybe TRBD1 (6 bases). Germline V CDR1 and CDR2: LNHDA, SQIVND (reference sequence). V lost 6 bases and J 6 bases, leaving 15 bases between the germline ends. CDR3 size: 13 residues.

The rearrangement links TRBV3-1 (or the pseudogene TRBV3-2) to TRBJ1-6; 7 nucleotides line up with TRBD1. Trimming took 4 bases from V and 7 from J; bases not matched to a gene: 7. The CDR3 consists of 15 residues. Germline V lookup: CDR1 LGHDT, CDR2 YNNKEL (reference sequence). In nucleotides, the CDR3 is TGTGCCAGCAGCCCACCGACAGGGTGGAATTCACCCCTCCACTTT. Translation: CASSPPTGWNSPLHF.

This chain uses TRBV6-5 with TRBJ2-7; D unresolved. The V end was cut by 4 bases, the J end by 5 bases, with 9 bases between. This CDR3 contains 12 residues. Germline CDR1 MNHEY, CDR2 SVGAGI. In DNA, the CDR3 is TGTGCCAGCAGTTCCCGACGGGACGAGCAGTACTTC. Translated: CASSSRRDEQYF.

The genes are TRBV6-5 and TRBJ2-1; TRBD2 matches at 9 bases. The CDR3 consists of 14 residues. The germline V gene encodes CDR1 MNHEY and CDR2 SVGAGI. Trimming at V came to 6 bases and at J to 8 bases, leaving 8 bases not matched to a gene. This CDR3 is CASRGLAVLDEQFF. The CDR3 DNA follows: TGTGCCAGCAGGGGACTAGCTGTACTCGATGAGCAGTTCTTC.

The V gene is TRBV19, the J gene TRBJ2-1; the match to TRBD1 covers 9 bases. The CDR3 spans 15 residues. The germline CDR1 and CDR2 sequences are LNHDA and SQIVND (reference sequence). Germline trimming cut 5 bases from V and 10 bases from J; bases unmatched to any gene: 12. CDR3 protein: CASSGGTGPAREQFF. Written as DNA, the CDR3 is TGTGCCAGTAGTGGAGGGACAGGGCCTGCAAGGGAGCAGTTCTTC.

In DNA, the CDR3 is TGTGCCAGCAGCCCCCGGGACAGGGGCCACTATGGCTACACCTTC. This sequence encodes CASSPRDRGHYGYTF. The J gene is TRBJ1-2, the V gene TRBV7-8; 10 nucleotides align to TRBD1. V lost 5 bases to trimming and J lost 3 bases; unmatched junction nucleotides: 6. The CDR3 length is 15 residues. Germline assignment: CDR1 SGHVS and CDR2 FQNEAQ.

This clone came up a few times. V and J are TRBV10-1 and TRBJ2-1, with 7 bases that match TRBD2. Per germline, CDR1 WNHNN and CDR2 SYGVQD (reference sequence). The CDR3 sequence is 12 residues long. V was clipped by 0 bases and J by 10 bases; unmatched bases: 0. This CDR3 reads CASSESAGEQFF. In nucleotides, the CDR3 is TGCGCCAGCAGTGAGTCAGCGGGGGAGCAGTTCTTC.

The chain uses TRBV6-6 and TRBJ1-2; 7 bases line up with TRBD1. The CDR3 length is 14 residues. The V segment lost 2 bases and the J segment 3 bases; nucleotides outside the gene matches: 3. The germline CDR1 and CDR2 sequences are MNHNY and SVGAGI (reference sequence). CDR3 DNA: TGTGCCAGCAGTTACCTCGGGACAGACTATGGCTACACCTTC. Its protein product is CASSYLGTDYGYTF.

V usage is TRBV13 and J usage is TRBJ2-6; TRBD1 matches at 9 bases. Germline assignment: CDR1 PRHDT and CDR2 FYEKMQ (reference sequence). The length of the CDR3 is 18 residues. Trimming cost V 5 bases and J 0 bases; bases outside gene matches: 8. The CDR3 loop is CASSRTGAGFSGANVLTF. CDR3 in DNA: TGTGCCAGCAGCCGGACAGGGGCCGGGTTCTCTGGGGCCAACGTCCTGACTTTC.

The CDR3: CASSRTTGAVMNTEAFF. The CDR3 bases are TGTGCCAGCTCGCGAACGACAGGGGCTGTTATGAACACTGAAGCTTTCTTT. This chain connects TRBV18 to TRBJ1-1; 8 nucleotides agree with TRBD1. The CDR3 runs 17 residues. J was trimmed by 0 bases and V by 6 bases; bases with no gene match: 12. CDR1 is KGHSH, CDR2 LQKENI, per germline.

J is TRBJ2-1 and V is TRBV14; 7 bases map to TRBD2. Per germline, CDR1 SGHDN and CDR2 FVKESK. Germline trimming cut 2 bases from V and 2 bases from J; bases unmatched to any gene: 3. There are 15 residues in the CDR3. This CDR3 is CASSQTSGAYNEQFF. CDR3 coding DNA: TGTGCCAGCAGCCAAACGAGCGGGGCCTACAATGAGCAGTTCTTC.